The 32 T cell receptor beta chains given below trace back to one sample, sequenced in a study of T-cell memory formation after mild COVID-19. TCRdb re-derived calls from the 5' RACE reads in MiXCR, one entry per CDR3 protein. The sample has 180,000 or so distinct CDR3 sequences, approximately 10% seen once; the top ten hold approximately 4%. Sequencing was carried out using PBMCs or a T cell subset sorted from them (not recorded which). All receptors derive from a man aged 18 to 35 who had mild COVID-19 (a few samples of this study predate the infection). Cell type and time point are not known.

This clonotype has a count of ten or more. The V gene is TRBV6-5, the J gene TRBJ2-6, with TRBD1 as a possible D gene (7 bases). The CDR3 consists of 16 residues. Germline CDR1 MNHEY, CDR2 SVGAGI. Trimming stripped 4 bases from V and 2 bases from J, with 12 bases between. CDR3 in DNA: TGTGCCAGCAGTTCTTCCAGGGGGGCTGGGGCCAACGTCCTGACTTTC. Translated: CASSSSRGAGANVLTF.

This clonotype was found many times. The genes are TRBV7-2 and TRBJ2-6; maybe TRBD2 (5 bases). The V and J ends lost 2 bases and 17 bases respectively, with 10 bases between them. The CDR3 length is 11 residues. CDR1 SGHTA and CDR2 FQGNSA come from the germline V gene. The CDR3 nucleotides are TGTGCCAGCAGCTTACGAGGGCCCTTGACTTTC. Residues: CASSLRGPLTF.

This chain connects TRBV6-6 to TRBJ2-4; the D gene is possibly TRBD1 (6 bases). CDR3 length equals 15 residues. The V end lost 5 bases, the J end lost 4 bases, and 15 bases lay between the germline ends. The germline V gene has CDR1 MNHNY and CDR2 SVGAGI (reference sequence). The CDR3 region has the DNA TGTGCCAGCAGTAACCGACAGGTCTCTAAAAACATTCAGTACTTC. Translation gives CASSNRQVSKNIQYF.

V gene TRBV11-2 combines with J gene TRBJ2-1, with 12 nucleotides matching TRBD2. The trim removed 2 bases at V and 4 bases at J, leaving 6 bases unmatched. CDR1 and CDR2 (germline): SGHAT, FQNNGV. This CDR3 comprises 17 residues. The CDR3 coding sequence is TGTGCCAGCAGCTTATGGGCTACTAGCGGGGGGTACAATGAGCAGTTCTTC. It codes for CASSLWATSGGYNEQFF.

This clonotype was seen a handful of times. One end of the junction varies from germline; a read error may be responsible. The chain recombines TRBV2 with TRBJ2-2; 10 positions match TRBD2. The germline CDR1 and CDR2 sequences are SNHLY and FYNNEI. The CDR3 sequence is 16 residues long. This CDR3 reads CASSDRSGGNPGELFF. The CDR3, as DNA: TGTGCCAGCAGTGACCGTAGCGGGGGGAACCCCGGGGAGCTGTTTTTT.

This sequence joins TRBV5-1 and TRBJ2-1, with a possible D match to TRBD1 (6 bases). Germline values: CDR1 SGHRS, CDR2 YFSETQ. This CDR3 is 15 amino acids long. With 4 bases removed from V and 1 base from J, the gap between germline ends came to 12 bases. The CDR3 region has the DNA TGCGCCAGCAGCCTACAGGGTTTTTCCTACAATGAGCAGTTCTTC. It yields the protein CASSLQGFSYNEQFF.

This clonotype has at least ten counts. This chain uses TRBV10-2 with TRBJ2-5; D remains ambiguous. CDR1 is WSHSY, CDR2 SAAADI, per germline. Trimming left V 4 bases short and J 13 bases short, with 13 bases between. The CDR3 has 11 residues. CDR3 region: CASSVSGFTYF. In nucleotides, the CDR3 is TGCGCCAGCAGTGTTTCCGGGTTTACGTACTTC.

The V call is TRBV10-1, the J call TRBJ2-3; D call uncertain. This CDR3 has 14 amino acids. CDR1 is WNHNN, CDR2 SYGVQD, per germline (reference sequence). The V end was cut by 10 bases, the J end by 5 bases, with 19 bases between. The CDR3 nucleotides read TGCGCCACCTCCTTAGGGTCTGCCCAAGATACGCAGTATTTT. Its protein is CATSLGSAQDTQYF.

This clonotype was picked up many times. This chain connects TRBV7-2 to TRBJ2-1, with D maybe TRBD1 (7 bases). Germline V CDR1 and CDR2: SGHTA, FQGNSA. The V and J ends lost 3 bases and 7 bases respectively, with 19 bases between them. The CDR3 is 16 residues long. The CDR3 nucleotides read TGTGCCAGCAGCTTGAGGGTTGGAGGGGGCTCGAATGAGCAGTTCTTC. As protein: CASSLRVGGGSNEQFF.

This clonotype was detected a few times. The chain carries TRBV5-1 and TRBJ1-1; D is uncertain. Germline V gene data show CDR1 as SGHRS and CDR2 as YFSETQ. This CDR3 has 15 residues. The V gene lost 2 bases and the J gene lost 1 base, with 12 bases spanning the gap. The CDR3 DNA sequence: TGCGCCAGCAGCTTCCTACCCGGGGAGAACACTGAAGCTTTCTTT. It is translated as CASSFLPGENTEAFF.

This clonotype was seen many times. The chain has TRBV5-1 and TRBJ2-3, with no clear D. Germline CDR1 SGHRS, CDR2 YFSETQ. This CDR3 has 14 residues. The V end was cut by 0 bases, the J end by 5 bases, with 10 bases between. CDR3: CASSLGQRLDTQYF. In DNA, the CDR3 is TGCGCCAGCAGCTTGGGGCAACGATTAGATACGCAGTATTTT. Based on the CDR3 plus reference TRBV5-1 and TRBJ2-3, the full variable domain is KAGVTQTPRYLIKTRGQQVTLSCSPISGHRSVSWYQQTPGQGLQFLFEYFSETQRNKGNFPGRFSGRQFSNSRSEMNVSTLELGDSALYLCASSLGQRLDTQYFGPGTRLTVL.

This clonotype has only a few counts. The V and J genes are TRBV7-2 and TRBJ2-7, with a weak D call TRBD2 (7 bases). Per germline, CDR1 SGHTA and CDR2 FQGNSA. Trimming cost V 1 base and J 6 bases, with 13 bases left between them. CDR3 length: 14 amino acids. The CDR3 spells CASSLVKGGREQYV. CDR3 DNA: TGTGCCAGCAGCTTAGTAAAGGGGGGGCGCGAGCAGTACGTC.

There are a few counts of this clonotype. The chain carries TRBV29-1 and TRBJ2-3; 11 nucleotides match TRBD2. Trimming took 8 bases from V and 4 from J; bases not matched to a gene: 5. CDR1 and CDR2 (germline): SQVTM, ANQGSEA. The length of the CDR3 is 13 residues. CDR3: CSHSGGVADTQYF. The CDR3 DNA follows: TGCAGCCATAGCGGGGGGGTTGCAGATACGCAGTATTTT.

The CDR3 bases are TGTGCCAGCTGCCTAGGGACTAGTGTAGAGACCCAGTACTTC. Encoded protein: CASCLGTSVETQYF. V is TRBV5-6 and J is TRBJ2-5, with 8 positions matching TRBD2. The CDR3 loop spans 14 amino acids. Trimming removed 7 bases from V and 4 bases from J; junction bases left unmatched: 9. Germline CDR1 reads SGHDT; CDR2 reads YYEEEE.

This chain uses TRBV12-3 or TRBV12-4 with TRBJ2-7; 11 nucleotides align to TRBD1. CDR3 length: 14 amino acids. The V and J ends lost 6 bases and 3 bases, in that order; junction bases with no gene match: 4. For the CDR3, the DNA is TGTGCCAGCAGCCCCGGGACAGGGGGCTACGAGCAGTACTTC. Its protein is CASSPGTGGYEQYF.

The chain combines TRBV9 with TRBJ1-2; no reliable D call. This CDR3 comprises 13 residues. V was cut by 3 bases and J by 7 bases, with 13 bases left in between. Looked up from germline, CDR1 is SGDLS and CDR2 is YYNGEE. CDR3 loop: CASSDRGLLGYTF. For the CDR3, the DNA is TGTGCCAGCAGCGACCGCGGCCTCCTTGGCTACACCTTC.

The sample holds a few counts of this clonotype. This chain uses TRBV5-1 with TRBJ1-1, with 7 bases aligning to TRBD1. Germline V gene lookup returns CDR1 SGHRS and CDR2 YFSETQ. V shed 0 bases, J shed 4 bases, and the junction held 3 bases outside the gene matches. The CDR3 runs 14 residues. For the CDR3, the DNA is TGCGCCAGCAGCTTGGTACAGGGGAGCACTGAAGCTTTCTTT. It is translated as CASSLVQGSTEAFF.

This clonotype came up many times. The chain uses TRBV7-9 and TRBJ2-3; unclear D gene. This CDR3 region has 10 residues. The germline gives CDR1 SEHNR, CDR2 FQNEAQ (reference sequence). V was pared by 1 base and J by 7 bases, with 0 bases between. As DNA, the CDR3 is TGTGCCAGCAGCTTAGATACGCAGTATTTT. It translates to CASSLDTQYF.

The rearrangement uses TRBV12-3 or TRBV12-4 and TRBJ2-5, with 12 nucleotides matching TRBD1. V lost 5 bases, J lost 6 bases, and 10 bases stayed unmatched. The CDR3 totals 16 residues. The DNA of the CDR3 is TGTGCCAGCAGTCCCGGGACAGGGGGCCTTGTCAAGACCCAGTACTTC. Protein: CASSPGTGGLVKTQYF.

The rearrangement links TRBV6-2 or TRBV6-3 to TRBJ2-1; D unclear. CDR1 and CDR2 (germline): MNHEY, SVGEGT. Trimming took 8 bases from V and 3 from J, leaving 20 bases between them. The CDR3 contains 16 residues. In DNA form, the CDR3 reads TGTGCCAGCCGCAGTAGGTTAAGCGTGAACTACAATGAGCAGTTCTTC. The encoded protein is CASRSRLSVNYNEQFF.

The sample holds many counts of this clonotype. This rearrangement joins TRBV6-1 to TRBJ2-7; D gene ambiguous. Germline lookup yields CDR1 MNHNS and CDR2 SASEGT. The CDR3 has 11 residues. The V gene lost 6 bases and the J gene lost 7 bases, with 10 bases spanning the gap. In nucleotides, the CDR3 is TGTGCCAGCAGCCATGGCTGGGAGCAGTACTTC. Its translation is CASSHGWEQYF.

V and J are TRBV12-3 or TRBV12-4 and TRBJ2-2; perhaps TRBD1 as D (6 bases). The CDR3 spans 16 residues. With 1 base removed from V and 2 bases from J, the gap between germline ends came to 11 bases. The CDR3 coding sequence is TGTGCCAGCAGTTTAGGTCCAGGGACAAACACCGGGGAGCTGTTTTTT. Encoded protein: CASSLGPGTNTGELFF.

This clonotype was counted between two and nine times. The chain carries TRBV27 and TRBJ2-5, with TRBD2 matching 10 bases. Per germline, CDR1 MNHEY and CDR2 SMNVEV (reference sequence). After removal of 3 bases from V and 4 bases from J, the junction contained 8 bases not matched to a gene. The CDR3 runs to 16 residues. In nucleotides, the CDR3 is TGTGCCAGCAGTTTTGGGAGTAGCGGGGGGAGAGAGACCCAGTACTTC. It codes for CASSFGSSGGRETQYF.

At least ten counts were recorded for this clonotype. This chain joins TRBV7-9 and TRBJ2-5; 9 bases align to TRBD1. This CDR3 is 14 amino acids long. J was trimmed by 5 bases and V by 3 bases; bases with no gene match: 4. Germline CDR1 is SEHNR and CDR2 is FQNEAQ (reference sequence). CDR3 loop: CASSFGTGRETQYF. The CDR3 nucleotides are TGTGCCAGCAGCTTCGGGACAGGGCGCGAGACCCAGTACTTC.

At least ten counts were recorded for this clonotype. CDR3: CASSSNLNTEAFF. In DNA form, the CDR3 reads TGTGCCAGCAGCTCAAACCTAAACACTGAAGCTTTCTTT. This chain joins TRBV7-2 and TRBJ1-1; the D is unclear. The CDR3 runs to 13 residues. Trimming took 4 bases from V and 2 from J, leaving 8 bases between them. In germline, CDR1 is SGHTA, CDR2 FQGNSA.

This clonotype has more than one count but fewer than ten. This chain joins TRBV18 and TRBJ2-5; D unresolved. Germline values: CDR1 KGHSH, CDR2 LQKENI. Trimming removed 3 bases at V and 4 bases at J, with 9 bases between. The CDR3 length is 13 residues. The CDR3 loop reads CASSPVEGETQYF. Written as DNA, the CDR3 is TGTGCCAGCTCACCGGTGGAAGGAGAGACCCAGTACTTC.

This chain links TRBV25-1 with TRBJ2-2, with 7 bases matching TRBD1. The V gene's germline CDR1 is MGHDK and CDR2 SYGVNS. The CDR3 is made up of 17 amino acids. V lost 4 bases, J lost 2 bases, and 10 bases stayed unmatched. The CDR3 spells CASSVIDRAPNTGELFF. CDR3 DNA: TGTGCCAGCAGTGTGATCGACAGGGCACCCAACACCGGGGAGCTGTTTTTT.

This clonotype was counted only a few times. J is TRBJ1-1 and V is TRBV6-5; D is unclear. Trimming pared 2 bases from V and 6 bases from J, leaving 16 bases between. CDR3 length: 15 residues. Germline V lookup: CDR1 MNHEY, CDR2 SVGAGI. The CDR3 is CASSYGKAPESEAFF. The DNA of the CDR3 is TGTGCCAGCAGTTACGGTAAGGCCCCGGAGTCTGAAGCTTTCTTT.

This clonotype was found many times. CDR3 amino acids: CASSLTGDTQYF. Written as DNA, the CDR3 is TGCGCCAGCAGCTTGACAGGAGATACGCAGTATTTT. The chain couples TRBV5-1 to TRBJ2-3; possibly TRBD1 for D (5 bases). This CDR3 has 12 residues. Germline CDR1 SGHRS, CDR2 YFSETQ. Trimming cost V 1 base and J 5 bases, with 5 bases left between them. The full variable domain, its missing parts supplied by reference TRBV5-1 and TRBJ2-3, is KAGVTQTPRYLIKTRGQQVTLSCSPISGHRSVSWYQQTPGQGLQFLFEYFSETQRNKGNFPGRFSGRQFSNSRSEMNVSTLELGDSALYLCASSLTGDTQYFGPGTRLTVL.

This chain uses TRBV6-6 with TRBJ1-6, with 8 bases lining up with TRBD1. Germline values: CDR1 MNHNY, CDR2 SVGAGI (reference sequence). The CDR3 spans 15 residues. V lost 6 bases, J lost 7 bases, and 8 bases stayed unmatched. The CDR3 DNA sequence: TGTGCCAGCAGCCTGGGACAGGTTCTCAATTCACCCCTCCACTTT. This encodes CASSLGQVLNSPLHF.

CDR3 DNA: TGCGCCAGCAGCTTAACAGGGGAAGGCTACACCTTC. Its protein is CASSLTGEGYTF. V and J are TRBV5-1 and TRBJ1-2; TRBD1 aligns across 7 bases. The J segment lost 8 bases and the V segment lost 2 bases, leaving 3 bases of the junction unmatched. The CDR3 sequence is 12 residues long. Looked up from germline, CDR1 is SGHRS and CDR2 is YFSETQ. The full variable domain, rest sourced from reference TRBV5-1 and TRBJ1-2, is KAGVTQTPRYLIKTRGQQVTLSCSPISGHRSVSWYQQTPGQGLQFLFEYFSETQRNKGNFPGRFSGRQFSNSRSEMNVSTLELGDSALYLCASSLTGEGYTFGSGTRLTVV.

This clonotype has more than one count but fewer than ten. The chain links TRBV7-2 to TRBJ2-3; TRBD2 matches at 12 bases. Germline CDR1 is SGHTA and CDR2 is FQGNSA. The CDR3 consists of 18 residues. Losses at the gene ends were 1 base for V and 0 bases for J; bases not matched to a gene: 5. The CDR3 region is CASSLVLAGGLSTDTQYF. In nucleotides, the CDR3 is TGTGCCAGCAGCTTAGTTCTAGCGGGGGGGCTTAGCACAGATACGCAGTATTTT.